One and the same sample provided the 29 T cell receptor beta chains below, sequenced in a study of blood T cell repertoires in COVID-19. Generated by immunoSEQ multiplex PCR, the TCRdb table keeps only in-frame clones and is missing some. The data show approximately 240,000 clones, about nine tenths seen once. The sample was PBMCs or T cells enriched from blood (not recorded which). Source of these receptors: a woman in her 30s with acute COVID-19.

This chain links TRBV6-5 with TRBJ1-1; TRBD1 is a possible D gene (5 bases). The CDR3 sequence is 14 residues long. CDR1 MNHEY and CDR2 SVGAGI come from the germline V gene. The V end lost 6 bases, the J end lost 1 base, and 12 bases lay between the germline ends. In nucleotides, the CDR3 is TGTGCCAGCAGGTTTCTCGGGGGGAACACTGAAGCTTTCTTT. This encodes CASRFLGGNTEAFF.

The rearrangement joins TRBV7-9 to TRBJ2-7; D not resolved. Trimming cost V 4 bases and J 0 bases, with 10 bases left between them. The CDR3 has 14 amino acids. Germline CDR1 and CDR2: SEHNR and FQNEAQ (reference sequence). CDR3 sequence reads: CASSSIQSSYEQYF. Written as DNA, the CDR3 is TGTGCCAGCAGCTCAATACAGAGCTCCTACGAGCAGTACTTC.

V and J are TRBV10-2 and TRBJ1-5; a possible D gene is TRBD1 (6 bases). Looked up from germline, CDR1 is WSHSY and CDR2 is SAAADI. CDR3 length equals 16 residues. V was shortened by 8 bases and J by 3 bases, with 20 bases between the two germline ends. The CDR3 loop reads CASARSRQEPNQPQHF. The CDR3 DNA follows: TGCGCCAGCGCCCGGAGTAGACAGGAACCCAATCAGCCCCAGCATTTT.

A single count supports this clone. V usage is TRBV25-1 and J usage is TRBJ1-2, with D unclear. With 5 bases removed from V and 8 bases from J, the gap between germline ends came to 9 bases. The CDR3 runs 11 residues. Germline V gene lookup returns CDR1 MGHDK and CDR2 SYGVNS. CDR3 region: CASSSPGGYTF. The CDR3 bases are TGTGCCAGCAGTTCCCCGGGGGGCTACACCTTC.

This sequence joins TRBV5-1 and TRBJ2-1; TRBD2 matches 9 bases. This CDR3 is built from 16 residues. CDR1 and CDR2 from the germline V gene are SGHRS and YFSETQ. V lost 2 bases to trimming and J lost 2 bases; unmatched junction nucleotides: 5. Here the CDR3 DNA reads TGCGCCAGCAGCTTCACGAGCGGGGGGACCTACAATGAGCAGTTCTTC. It encodes CASSFTSGGTYNEQFF.

The V and J genes are TRBV27 and TRBJ1-2; 7 positions match TRBD1. The V gene end was trimmed by 5 bases and the J gene end by 5 bases; junction bases not matched to a gene: 11. CDR1 is MNHEY, CDR2 SMNVEV, per germline (reference sequence). The CDR3 covers 15 residues. As DNA, the CDR3 is TGTGCCAGCAGTCTCGAATGGACAGGATCTTATGGCTACACCTTC. This sequence encodes CASSLEWTGSYGYTF.

This chain links TRBV6-5 with TRBJ2-7; the match to TRBD2 covers 8 bases. CDR1 is MNHEY and CDR2 is SVGAGI in the germline V gene. V shed 6 bases, J shed 6 bases, and the junction held 10 bases outside the gene matches. This CDR3 has 14 amino acids. The CDR3 region is CASSLRGGRTEQYF. CDR3 nucleotides: TGTGCCAGCAGCCTGCGGGGCGGGAGGACCGAGCAGTACTTC.

This rearrangement joins TRBV7-9 to TRBJ1-5; a possible D gene is TRBD1 (6 bases). Trimming took 5 bases from V and 0 from J, leaving 14 bases between them. The CDR3 length is 16 residues. The V gene's germline CDR1 is SEHNR and CDR2 FQNEAQ (reference sequence). The CDR3 spells CASSKGGGNSNQPQHF. In DNA, the CDR3 is TGTGCCAGCAGCAAAGGGGGGGGAAATAGCAATCAGCCCCAGCATTTT. The variable domain in full, completed from reference TRBV7-9 and TRBJ1-5, reads DTGVSQNPRHKITKRGQNVTFRCDPISEHNRLYWYRQTLGQGPEFLTYFQNEAQLEKSRLLSDRFSAERPKGSFSTLEIQRTEQGDSAMYLCASSKGGGNSNQPQHFGDGTRLSIL.

The chain employs TRBV3-1 (or the pseudogene TRBV3-2) and TRBJ2-1, with D unresolved. Germline V gives CDR1 LGHDT, CDR2 YNNKEL (reference sequence). The CDR3 is 16 residues long. Trimming shortened V by 1 base and J by 5 bases, and 15 bases separated the two germline ends. The CDR3 DNA sequence: TGTGCCAGCAGCCAAGGCTACCGACTGCCGGACAATGAGCAGTTCTTC. This translates into CASSQGYRLPDNEQFF.

The chain combines TRBV5-6 with TRBJ1-2, with D tentatively TRBD1 (5 bases). The CDR3 consists of 14 residues. V lost 0 bases and J lost 1, with 7 bases in between. Germline CDR1 reads SGHDT; CDR2 reads YYEEEE. The CDR3 region is CASSLGQINYGYTF. DNA of the CDR3: TGTGCCAGCAGCTTGGGACAGATTAACTATGGCTACACCTTC.

V is TRBV28 and J is TRBJ2-2; 10 bases agree with TRBD2. This CDR3 has 14 residues. The germline gives CDR1 MDHEN, CDR2 SYDVKM. V lost 10 bases, J lost 2 bases, and 4 bases stayed unmatched. CDR3 loop: CATGLAANTGELFF. In DNA, the CDR3 is TGTGCCACTGGACTAGCGGCCAACACCGGGGAGCTGTTTTTT.

The chain uses TRBV15 and TRBJ2-7, with TRBD1 matching 9 bases. V trimming: 2 bases; J trimming: 6 bases; junction bases outside the gene matches: 14. CDR3 length: 17 residues. The germline V gene encodes CDR1 LNHNV and CDR2 YYDKDF (reference sequence). This CDR3 reads CATSRPVPGQGLSEQYF. CDR3 DNA: TGTGCCACCAGCAGACCAGTTCCGGGACAGGGTCTCTCCGAGCAGTACTTC.

A few counts support this clone. The chain couples TRBV11-3 to TRBJ1-1; D remains unclear. The ends were cut back, 5 bases at V and 1 base at J, with 8 bases in the middle. This CDR3 region has 13 residues. Germline CDR1 is SGHNT and CDR2 is YENEEA. CDR3 amino acids: CASSIRENTEAFF. CDR3 nucleotide sequence: TGTGCCAGCAGCATACGGGAGAACACTGAAGCTTTCTTT.

V and J are TRBV27 and TRBJ2-7; D is undetermined. In germline, CDR1 is MNHEY, CDR2 SMNVEV (reference sequence). The CDR3 length is 14 residues. V was cut by 3 bases and J by 2 bases, with 11 bases left in between. The CDR3 bases are TGTGCCAGCAGTTTGGTCCAGAGGCCCTACGAGCAGTACTTC. Translated: CASSLVQRPYEQYF.

In nucleotides, the CDR3 is TGTGCCAGCAGCTCGGCGGGACTAGCGGGACGGATTCACTCTGGGGCCAACGTCCTGACTTTC. As protein: CASSSAGLAGRIHSGANVLTF. J is TRBJ2-6 and V is TRBV9; TRBD2 aligns across 13 bases. The CDR3 contains 21 residues. Germline assignment: CDR1 SGDLS and CDR2 YYNGEE. The junction had 13 bases not matched to a gene; V was cut back by 4 bases and J by 0 bases.

This clone has only one observation. The rearrangement uses TRBV9 and TRBJ2-7; TRBD1 agrees at 7 bases. The CDR3 extends over 14 amino acids. V lost 3 bases, J lost 5 bases, and 8 bases stayed unmatched. CDR1 is SGDLS, CDR2 YYNGEE, per germline. The CDR3: CASSGMDRYHEQYF. The CDR3 DNA is TGTGCCAGCAGCGGAATGGACAGGTACCACGAGCAGTACTTC.

The J gene is TRBJ2-2, the V gene TRBV9; 9 bases line up with TRBD2. V trimming: 4 bases; J trimming: 2 bases; junction bases outside the gene matches: 6. This CDR3 is built from 16 residues. CDR1 and CDR2 (germline): SGDLS, YYNGEE. The CDR3 protein is CASSPALAGNTGELFF. As DNA, the CDR3 is TGTGCCAGCAGCCCCGCCCTAGCGGGAAACACCGGGGAGCTGTTTTTT.

The genes are TRBV28 and TRBJ1-2; 7 nucleotides line up with TRBD1. The CDR3 spans 16 residues. Germline values: CDR1 MDHEN, CDR2 SYDVKM. V was clipped by 3 bases and J by 1 base; unmatched bases: 8. The CDR3 sequence is CASSFLTGTDNYGYTF. DNA of the CDR3: TGTGCCAGCAGTTTCCTAACAGGGACAGATAACTATGGCTACACCTTC.

The chain is built from TRBV28 and TRBJ2-7, with 8 bases matching TRBD1. This CDR3 is 16 amino acids long. V trimming: 5 bases; J trimming: 0 bases; junction bases outside the gene matches: 9. Germline assignment: CDR1 MDHEN and CDR2 SYDVKM. CDR3: CASSHSGGFYSYEQYF. Here the CDR3 DNA reads TGTGCCAGCAGTCACTCAGGGGGCTTTTACTCCTACGAGCAGTACTTC. Looking up the rest from reference TRBV28 and TRBJ2-7 gives the full variable domain: DVKVTQSSRYLVKRTGEKVFLECVQDMDHENMFWYRQDPGLGLRLIYFSYDVKMKEKGDIPEGYSVSREKKERFSLILESASTNQTSMYLCASSHSGGFYSYEQYFGPGTRLTVT.

The rearrangement links TRBV9 to TRBJ2-2; D is uncertain. The V end was cut by 4 bases, the J end by 0 bases, with 7 bases between. There are 14 residues in the CDR3. CDR1 and CDR2 (germline): SGDLS, YYNGEE. CDR3 DNA sequence: TGTGCCAGCAGCCTCTACCCGAACACCGGGGAGCTGTTTTTT. Its translation: CASSLYPNTGELFF. Using reference TRBV9 and TRBJ2-2 for the parts outside the CDR3, the full variable domain is DSGVTQTPKHLITATGQRVTLRCSPRSGDLSVYWYQQSLDQGLQFLIQYYNGEERAKGNILERFSAQQFPDLHSELNLSSLELGDSALYFCASSLYPNTGELFFGEGSRLTVL.

V is TRBV10-2 and J is TRBJ1-5; D is possibly TRBD1 (5 bases). This CDR3 is built from 15 residues. V lost 6 bases to trimming and J lost 3 bases, with 15 bases between them. The germline V gene has CDR1 WSHSY and CDR2 SAAADI. In DNA form, the CDR3 reads TGCGCCAGCAGGGAGCAGGGCTACTCCAATCAGCCCCAGCATTTT. It encodes CASREQGYSNQPQHF.

V usage is TRBV7-5 and J usage is TRBJ2-1; the D call in the table, TRBD1, was not verified against the DNA. TRBV7-5 is noted as a pseudogene. The CDR3 contains 17 residues. The CDR3 here is CARSLHPRQGPYNEQFF. The CDR3, as DNA: TGTGCCAGAAGCTTACACCCTCGACAGGGACCGTACAATGAGCAGTTCTTC.

The rearrangement joins TRBV12-3 or TRBV12-4 to TRBJ2-7, with a tentative D call TRBD1 (5 bases). There are 12 residues in the CDR3. Trimming took off 6 bases at V and 6 bases at J, with 12 bases between the two ends. CDR3 nucleotides: TGTGCCAGCAGCCCGGCAGGGTTCGAGCAGTACTTC. Amino acid sequence: CASSPAGFEQYF.

V gene TRBV19 combines with J gene TRBJ2-1; 13 bases agree with TRBD2. The V segment lost 5 bases and the J segment 5 bases; nucleotides outside the gene matches: 3. Germline lookup yields CDR1 LNHDA and CDR2 SQIVND (reference sequence). The CDR3 loop spans 15 amino acids. CDR3 in amino acids: CASSAGLAGDNEQFF. The CDR3 DNA is TGTGCCAGTAGTGCTGGACTAGCGGGGGACAATGAGCAGTTCTTC.

The V call is TRBV29-1, the J call TRBJ1-3; perhaps TRBD1 as D (5 bases). CDR3 length: 13 amino acids. The V and J ends lost 5 bases and 1 base respectively, with 9 bases between them. CDR1 and CDR2 from the germline V gene are SQVTM and ANQGSEA. The CDR3 protein is CSVLSGSGNTIYF. CDR3 DNA: TGCAGCGTTCTATCAGGGTCTGGAAACACCATATATTTT.

This clone came up once. In nucleotides, the CDR3 is TGTGCCAGCAGTTCGTCGCAGGGGTTGAATCAGTACTTC. This gives the protein CASSSSQGLNQYF. The chain links TRBV28 to TRBJ2-5, with a tentative D call TRBD1 (6 bases). The CDR3 sequence is 13 residues long. The ends were cut back, 4 bases at V and 11 bases at J, with 17 bases in the middle. Germline V gene lookup returns CDR1 MDHEN and CDR2 SYDVKM.

The chain has TRBV5-1 and TRBJ2-3, with a weak D call TRBD1 (6 bases). The CDR3 totals 14 residues. Germline CDR1 and CDR2: SGHRS and YFSETQ. The germline V and J ends were trimmed by 4 bases and 3 bases, with 12 bases remaining between them. The CDR3 spells CASSAYGTTDTQYF. The DNA for the CDR3 is TGCGCCAGCAGCGCCTACGGGACAACAGATACGCAGTATTTT.

V is TRBV10-3 and J is TRBJ2-2, with D perhaps matching TRBD2 (5 bases). In germline, CDR1 is ENHRY, CDR2 SYGVKD. This CDR3 is built from 14 residues. Trimming took 11 bases from V and 0 from J, leaving 13 bases between them. As DNA, the CDR3 is TGTGCCGTCCGGGAACACACGAACACCGGGGAGCTGTTTTTT. Protein: CAVREHTNTGELFF.

V usage is TRBV10-3 and J usage is TRBJ2-1; 9 bases match TRBD2. This CDR3 is 14 amino acids long. CDR1 and CDR2 (germline): ENHRY, SYGVKD. V dropped 6 bases and J dropped 9; count of bases not matched to a gene: 9. CDR3 coding DNA: TGTGCCATCAGAAACCCGGGACTAGCTACTGAGCAGTTCTTC. Its protein product is CAIRNPGLATEQFF.